The source of this TCR beta chain is a study of CD8 T cells in Susac syndrome. Negative isolation yielded the CD8+ and CD4+ T cells, while FACS enriched the TEMRA cells. An amount of RNA that ranged from roughly 0.45 to 1 ug was reverse transcribed with random hexamers. Amplification of TCR beta CDR3 used immunoSEQ multiplex PCR across 54 Vbeta and 13 Jbeta. TCRdb analysed the immunoSEQ multiplex PCR reads with MiXCR anew, one entry per CDR3 protein. The profile shows more than 150,000 distinct CDR3 sequences, around 94% of them singletons. The CDR3 totals 14 residues. Trimming removed 4 bases from V and 4 bases from J, with 14 bases in between. Germline V gene data show CDR1 as SQVTM and CDR2 as ANQGSEA.

Source material: CD4+ T cells from PBMCs. The gene calls are TRBV29-1 and TRBJ2-1; no clear D gene. This clonotype was obtained from a human donor in good health. The CDR3 DNA reads as TGCAGCGTTGGTAAGGGTGCGCGGTACAATGAGCAGTTCTTC. Translation: CSVGKGARYNEQFF.